The subject of this entry is one TCR beta chain. Its antigen is unidentified. These data belong to a study of cytomegalovirus exposure and HLA in healthy donors. The CDR3 runs to 14 residues. The V gene lost 6 bases and the J gene lost 0 bases, with 12 bases spanning the gap. The germline V gene has CDR1 MNHEY and CDR2 SMNVEV (reference sequence). Overall study findings and caveats: The study flagged roughly 160 TCR beta chains as cytomegalovirus-associated. A later analysis revealed that TCR association rates differed between HLA loci, peaking at DRB1 and bottoming out at HLA-C. Later analysis reportedly placed an Asian-associated ancestry cluster below the roughly 690-donor mean in N-insertions.

PCR was performed using 60 Vbeta and 13 Jbeta primers. The repertoire was sequenced with immunoSEQ multiplex PCR; TCRdb's copy has only in-frame clones and lacks some. The sample carries some 150,000 clones, about four fifths recorded once. The chain is built from TRBV27 and TRBJ2-7; D is uncertain. The source of this sequence is a woman aged 40 to 50 in good health and CMV-seronegative. Source material: PBMCs. The CDR3: CASRSFRFSYEQYF. CDR3 sequence (DNA): TGTGCCAGCAGGAGCTTTCGATTCTCCTACGAGCAGTACTTC.